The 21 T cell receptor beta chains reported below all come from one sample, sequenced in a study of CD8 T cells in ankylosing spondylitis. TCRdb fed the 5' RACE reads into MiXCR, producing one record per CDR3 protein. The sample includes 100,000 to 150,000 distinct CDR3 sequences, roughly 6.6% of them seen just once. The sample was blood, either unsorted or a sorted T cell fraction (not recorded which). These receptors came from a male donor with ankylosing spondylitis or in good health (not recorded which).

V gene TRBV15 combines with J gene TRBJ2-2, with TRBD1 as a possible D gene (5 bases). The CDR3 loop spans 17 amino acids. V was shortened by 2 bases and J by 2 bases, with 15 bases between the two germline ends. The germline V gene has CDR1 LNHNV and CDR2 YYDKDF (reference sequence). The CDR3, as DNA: TGTGCCACCAGCAGAAACCCTCCTACAGGCAACACCGGGGAGCTGTTTTTT. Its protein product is CATSRNPPTGNTGELFF.

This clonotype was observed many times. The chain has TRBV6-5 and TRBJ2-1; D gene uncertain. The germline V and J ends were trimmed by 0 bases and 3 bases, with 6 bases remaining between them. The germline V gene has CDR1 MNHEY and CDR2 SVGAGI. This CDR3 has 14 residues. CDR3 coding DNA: TGTGCCAGCAGTTACTCCAGGCTCTACAATGAGCAGTTCTTC. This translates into CASSYSRLYNEQFF.

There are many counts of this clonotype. Here the CDR3 DNA reads TGCGCCAGCAGTTCCCACGGGACAGGGGGCGTTTACGAGCAGTACTTC. Translation: CASSSHGTGGVYEQYF. The chain couples TRBV5-1 to TRBJ2-7; 12 nucleotides align to TRBD1. Germline assignment: CDR1 SGHRS and CDR2 YFSETQ. The ends lost 5 bases at V and 4 bases at J; junction bases unmatched: 10. The CDR3 is made up of 16 amino acids.

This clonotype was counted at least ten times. The DNA for the CDR3 is TGTGCCAGCAGCTTGGGACTAGCGGGGGGGCCGTATGAGCAGTTCTTC. This gives the protein CASSLGLAGGPYEQFF. V usage is TRBV5-6 and J usage is TRBJ2-1; 14 nucleotides match TRBD2. With V trimmed by 0 bases and J by 8 bases, 4 bases remained unmatched. Looked up from germline, CDR1 is SGHDT and CDR2 is YYEEEE. The CDR3 is made up of 16 amino acids.

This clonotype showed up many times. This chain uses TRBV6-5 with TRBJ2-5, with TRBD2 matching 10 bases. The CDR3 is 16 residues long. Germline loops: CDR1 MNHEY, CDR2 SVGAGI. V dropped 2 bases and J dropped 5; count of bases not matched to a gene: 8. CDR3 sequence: CASSYRSSGGRETQYF. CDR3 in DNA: TGTGCCAGCAGTTACAGGTCTAGCGGGGGAAGGGAGACCCAGTACTTC.

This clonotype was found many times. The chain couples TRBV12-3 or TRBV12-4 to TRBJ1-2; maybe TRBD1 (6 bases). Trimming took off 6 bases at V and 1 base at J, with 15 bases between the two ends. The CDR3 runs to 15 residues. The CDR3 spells CASSRDTRLNYGYTF. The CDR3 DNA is TGTGCCAGCAGCAGGGACACCAGACTTAACTATGGCTACACCTTC.

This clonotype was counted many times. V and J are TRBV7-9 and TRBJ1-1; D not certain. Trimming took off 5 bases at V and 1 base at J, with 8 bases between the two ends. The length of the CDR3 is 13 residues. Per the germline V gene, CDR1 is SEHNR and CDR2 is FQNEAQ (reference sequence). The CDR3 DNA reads TGTGCCAGCAGCCCCCCCACGAACACTGAAGCTTTCTTT. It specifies CASSPPTNTEAFF.

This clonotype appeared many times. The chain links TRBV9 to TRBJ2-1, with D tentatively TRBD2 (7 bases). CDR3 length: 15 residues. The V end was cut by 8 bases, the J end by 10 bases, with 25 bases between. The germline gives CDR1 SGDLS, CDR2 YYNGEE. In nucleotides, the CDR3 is TGTGCCAGTAAGCGACTAGGGGGGGTAGGAGAGGAGCAGTTCTTC. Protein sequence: CASKRLGGVGEEQFF.

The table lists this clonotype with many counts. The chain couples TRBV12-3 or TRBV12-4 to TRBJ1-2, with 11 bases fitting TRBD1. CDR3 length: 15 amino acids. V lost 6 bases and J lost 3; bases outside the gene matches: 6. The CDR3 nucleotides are TGTGCCAGCAGCCGATGGGACAGGGGGGACTATGGCTACACCTTC. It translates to CASSRWDRGDYGYTF.

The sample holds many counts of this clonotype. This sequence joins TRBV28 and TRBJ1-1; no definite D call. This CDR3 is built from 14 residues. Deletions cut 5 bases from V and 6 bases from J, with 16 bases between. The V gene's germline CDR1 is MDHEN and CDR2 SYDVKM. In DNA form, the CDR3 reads TGTGCCAGCAGTCTCAACTGGGAGGGAGCTGAAGCTTTCTTT. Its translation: CASSLNWEGAEAFF.

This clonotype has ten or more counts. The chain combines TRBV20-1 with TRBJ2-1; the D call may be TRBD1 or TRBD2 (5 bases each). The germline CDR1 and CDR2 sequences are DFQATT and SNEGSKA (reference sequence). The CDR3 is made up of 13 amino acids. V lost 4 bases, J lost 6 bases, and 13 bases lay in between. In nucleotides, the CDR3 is TGCAGTGCTATTGGGGCGGGCGTCAATGAGCAGTTCTTC. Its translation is CSAIGAGVNEQFF.

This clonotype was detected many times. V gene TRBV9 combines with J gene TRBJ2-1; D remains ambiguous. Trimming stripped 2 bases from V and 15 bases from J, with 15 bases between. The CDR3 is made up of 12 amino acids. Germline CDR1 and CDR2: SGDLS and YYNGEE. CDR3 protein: CASSVLDAKLFF. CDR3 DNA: TGTGCCAGCAGCGTTTTGGACGCCAAGTTGTTCTTC. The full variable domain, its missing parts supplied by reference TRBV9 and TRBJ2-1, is DSGVTQTPKHLITATGQRVTLRCSPRSGDLSVYWYQQSLDQGLQFLIQYYNGEERAKGNILERFSAQQFPDLHSELNLSSLELGDSALYFCASSVLDAKLFFGPGTRLTVL.

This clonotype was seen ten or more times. Written as DNA, the CDR3 is TGTGCCAGCAGCTTAAACCCAGGTGGGGCCAACGTCCTGACTTTC. Its protein is CASSLNPGGANVLTF. The chain carries TRBV7-3 and TRBJ2-6; D is unclear. The CDR3 loop spans 15 amino acids. V gave up 1 base and J gave up 3 bases, with 7 bases separating them. The germline CDR1 and CDR2 sequences are SGHTA and FQGTGA.

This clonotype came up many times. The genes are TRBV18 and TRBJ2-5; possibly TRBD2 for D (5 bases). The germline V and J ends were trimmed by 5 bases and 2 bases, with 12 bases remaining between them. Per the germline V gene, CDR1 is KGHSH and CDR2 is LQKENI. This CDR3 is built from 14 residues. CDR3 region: CASSRRTSQETQYF. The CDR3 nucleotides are TGTGCCAGCTCAAGGAGAACTAGTCAAGAGACCCAGTACTTC.

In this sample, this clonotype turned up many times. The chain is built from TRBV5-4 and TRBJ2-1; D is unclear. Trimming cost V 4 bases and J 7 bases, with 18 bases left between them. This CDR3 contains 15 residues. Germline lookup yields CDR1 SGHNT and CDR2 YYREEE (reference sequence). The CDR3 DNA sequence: TGTGCCAGCAGCCGACCTGGTCTCTCGGGTAATGAGCAGTTCTTC. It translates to CASSRPGLSGNEQFF. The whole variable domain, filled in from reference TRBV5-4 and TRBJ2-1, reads ETGVTQSPTHLIKTRGQQVTLRCSSQSGHNTVSWYQQALGQGPQFIFQYYREEENGRGNFPPRFSGLQFPNYSSELNVNALELDDSALYLCASSRPGLSGNEQFFGPGTRLTVL.

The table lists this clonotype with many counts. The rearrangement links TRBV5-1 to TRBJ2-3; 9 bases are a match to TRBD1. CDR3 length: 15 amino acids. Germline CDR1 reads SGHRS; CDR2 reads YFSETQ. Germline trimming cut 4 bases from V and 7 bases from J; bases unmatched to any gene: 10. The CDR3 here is CASSPGQGRGYTQYF. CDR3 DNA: TGCGCCAGCAGCCCGGGACAGGGACGCGGGTATACGCAGTATTTT. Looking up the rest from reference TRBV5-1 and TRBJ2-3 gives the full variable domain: KAGVTQTPRYLIKTRGQQVTLSCSPISGHRSVSWYQQTPGQGLQFLFEYFSETQRNKGNFPGRFSGRQFSNSRSEMNVSTLELGDSALYLCASSPGQGRGYTQYFGPGTRLTVL.

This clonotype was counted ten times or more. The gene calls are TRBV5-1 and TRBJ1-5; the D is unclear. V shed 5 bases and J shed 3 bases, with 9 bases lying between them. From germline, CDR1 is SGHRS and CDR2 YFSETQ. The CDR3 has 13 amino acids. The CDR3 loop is CASREALNQPQHF. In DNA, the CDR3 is TGCGCCAGCAGGGAGGCGCTCAATCAGCCCCAGCATTTT.

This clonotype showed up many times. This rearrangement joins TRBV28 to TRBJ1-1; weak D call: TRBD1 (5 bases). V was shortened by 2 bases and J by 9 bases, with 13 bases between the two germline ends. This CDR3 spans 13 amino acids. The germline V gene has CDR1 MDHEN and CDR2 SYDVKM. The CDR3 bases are TGTGCCAGCAGTTTAGTCCAGGGTGGTCAAGCTTTCTTT. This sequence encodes CASSLVQGGQAFF.

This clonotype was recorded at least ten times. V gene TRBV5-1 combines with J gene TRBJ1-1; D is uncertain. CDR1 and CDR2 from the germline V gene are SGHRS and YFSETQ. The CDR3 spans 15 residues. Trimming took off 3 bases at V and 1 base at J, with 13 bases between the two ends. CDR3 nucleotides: TGCGCCAGCAGCTCCCTCCCGGACGGGAACACTGAAGCTTTCTTT. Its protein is CASSSLPDGNTEAFF.

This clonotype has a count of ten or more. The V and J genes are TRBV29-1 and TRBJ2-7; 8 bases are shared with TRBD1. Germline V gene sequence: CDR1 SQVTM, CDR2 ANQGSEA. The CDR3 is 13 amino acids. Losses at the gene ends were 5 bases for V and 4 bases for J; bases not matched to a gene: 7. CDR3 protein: CSVIVYRGYEQYF. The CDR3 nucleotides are TGCAGCGTTATAGTGTACAGGGGGTACGAGCAGTACTTC.

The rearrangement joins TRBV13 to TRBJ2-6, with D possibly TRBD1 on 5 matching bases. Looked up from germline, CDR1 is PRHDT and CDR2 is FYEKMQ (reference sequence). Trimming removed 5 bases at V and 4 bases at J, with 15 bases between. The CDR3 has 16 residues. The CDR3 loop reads CASSIQGADGANVLTF. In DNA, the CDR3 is TGTGCCAGCAGCATCCAAGGGGCGGACGGGGCCAACGTCCTGACTTTC. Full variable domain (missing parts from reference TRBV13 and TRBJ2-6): AAGVIQSPRHLIKEKRETATLKCYPIPRHDTVYWYQQGPGQDPQFLISFYEKMQSDKGSIPDRFSAQQFSDYHSELNMSSLELGDSALYFCASSIQGADGANVLTFGAGSRLTVL.